These T cell receptor beta chains were read from a single sample in a study of blood T cells in healthy people across ages. TCRdb re-called the 5' RACE reads with MiXCR, one entry per CDR3 protein. The table has 800,000 or so distinct CDR3 sequences, roughly 60% seen once. Sequencing was carried out using blood. Receptor source: a young man in good health. CDR3s include the opening cysteine and the closing phenylalanine or tryptophan. The order of the fields is clone size, D gene, V gene, J gene, CDR3 protein, CDR3 DNA. A D gene is named only where the DNA matches it firmly. A row's size may be missing; if present it is once, few, many or a size class.

clone_size: -
d_call: -
v_call: TRBV14
j_call: TRBJ2-1
cdr3_aa: CASSQLSSEQFF
cdr3_nt: TGTGCCAGCAGCCAACTGTCTTCCGAGCAGTTCTTC

clone_size: -
d_call: TRBD1
v_call: TRBV7-2
j_call: TRBJ2-7
cdr3_aa: CASSPGQGKNEQYF
cdr3_nt: TGTGCCAGCAGCCCAGGACAGGGGAAGAACGAGCAGTACTTC

clone_size: few
d_call: -
v_call: TRBV7-2
j_call: TRBJ2-7
cdr3_aa: CASSLVWSEQYF
cdr3_nt: TGTGCCAGCAGCTTAGTCTGGAGCGAGCAGTACTTC

clone_size: -
d_call: -
v_call: TRBV18
j_call: TRBJ1-6
cdr3_aa: CASSPANSDNSPLHF
cdr3_nt: TGTGCCAGCTCACCAGCCAACAGTGATAATTCACCCCTCCACTTT

clone_size: -
d_call: -
v_call: TRBV3-1
j_call: TRBJ2-2
cdr3_aa: CASSPAAGSPGRTGELFF
cdr3_nt: TGTGCCAGTAGCCCCGCTGCCGGGTCCCCAGGACGGACCGGGGAGCTGTTTTTT

clone_size: few
d_call: TRBD2
v_call: TRBV20-1
j_call: TRBJ2-1
cdr3_aa: CSASPQRGAYNEQFF
cdr3_nt: TGCAGTGCGAGCCCTCAGCGGGGGGCCTACAATGAGCAGTTCTTC

clone_size: few
d_call: TRBD2
v_call: TRBV3-1
j_call: TRBJ2-7
cdr3_aa: CASSQASGAYYEQYF
cdr3_nt: TGTGCCAGCAGCCAAGCTAGCGGGGCGTACTACGAGCAGTACTTC

clone_size: few
d_call: -
v_call: TRBV4-2
j_call: TRBJ2-1
cdr3_aa: CASSQDLGSSYNEQFF
cdr3_nt: TGTGCCAGCAGCCAAGATCTGGGTAGCTCCTACAATGAGCAGTTCTTC

clone_size: many
d_call: TRBD1
v_call: TRBV28
j_call: TRBJ1-2
cdr3_aa: CASSPPGQGDGYTF
cdr3_nt: TGTGCCAGCAGTCCACCGGGACAGGGGGATGGCTACACCTTC

clone_size: once
d_call: -
v_call: TRBV6-2/TRBV6-3
j_call: TRBJ2-5
cdr3_aa: CASSPFRGSRETQYF
cdr3_nt: TGTGCCAGCAGTCCTTTTCGGGGGTCGAGGGAGACCCAGTACTTC

clone_size: -
d_call: TRBD2
v_call: TRBV9
j_call: TRBJ2-1
cdr3_aa: CASSVSSGGDEQFF
cdr3_nt: TGTGCCAGCAGCGTTAGTAGCGGGGGGGATGAGCAGTTCTTC

clone_size: -
d_call: -
v_call: TRBV13
j_call: TRBJ1-2
cdr3_aa: CASSSGSWNGYTF
cdr3_nt: TGTGCCAGCAGCAGCGGGAGTTGGAATGGCTACACCTTC

clone_size: -
d_call: -
v_call: TRBV9
j_call: TRBJ2-7
cdr3_aa: CASSVATRTDLYEQYF
cdr3_nt: TGTGCCAGCAGCGTAGCAACGCGGACAGATCTATACGAGCAGTACTTC

clone_size: -
d_call: -
v_call: TRBV30
j_call: TRBJ1-1
cdr3_aa: CAWDPAVVNTEAFF
cdr3_nt: TGTGCCTGGGACCCGGCCGTGGTGAACACTGAAGCTTTCTTT

clone_size: -
d_call: TRBD2
v_call: TRBV6-5
j_call: TRBJ2-5
cdr3_aa: CASRQEFGRETQYF
cdr3_nt: TGTGCCAGCAGACAGGAGTTCGGGAGGGAGACCCAGTACTTC

clone_size: -
d_call: -
v_call: TRBV29-1
j_call: TRBJ2-7
cdr3_aa: CSVRASSYEQYF
cdr3_nt: TGCAGCGTTCGGGCGAGCTCCTACGAGCAGTACTTC

clone_size: few
d_call: -
v_call: TRBV4-1
j_call: TRBJ2-1
cdr3_aa: CASSQGPYNEQFF
cdr3_nt: TGCGCCAGCAGCCAGGGACCGTACAATGAGCAGTTCTTC

clone_size: once
d_call: -
v_call: TRBV12-3/TRBV12-4
j_call: TRBJ2-7
cdr3_aa: CASSDAQGLYEQYF
cdr3_nt: TGTGCCAGCAGTGACGCCCAGGGCTTATACGAGCAGTACTTC

clone_size: -
d_call: -
v_call: TRBV7-9
j_call: TRBJ2-2
cdr3_aa: CASSLQTGGPNTGELFF
cdr3_nt: TGTGCCAGCAGCCTCCAAACCGGGGGCCCGAACACCGGGGAGCTGTTTTTT

clone_size: -
d_call: -
v_call: TRBV5-8
j_call: TRBJ1-2
cdr3_aa: CASSPGHYGYTF
cdr3_nt: TGTGCCAGCAGCCCGGGACACTATGGCTACACCTTC

clone_size: -
d_call: TRBD2
v_call: TRBV7-8
j_call: TRBJ2-1
cdr3_aa: CASSPGGLAALWNEQFF
cdr3_nt: TGTGCCAGCAGCCCTGGGGGACTAGCGGCCCTCTGGAATGAGCAGTTCTTC

clone_size: -
d_call: -
v_call: TRBV30
j_call: TRBJ2-7
cdr3_aa: CAWTRSYEQYF
cdr3_nt: TGTGCCTGGACAAGGTCCTACGAGCAGTACTTC

clone_size: once
d_call: -
v_call: TRBV27
j_call: TRBJ1-2
cdr3_aa: CASSYASGTLLGYTF
cdr3_nt: TGTGCCAGCAGTTACGCCTCCGGGACCCTCCTTGGCTACACCTTC

clone_size: -
d_call: TRBD1
v_call: TRBV29-1
j_call: TRBJ2-7
cdr3_aa: CSVEVTGGSYEQYF
cdr3_nt: TGCAGCGTTGAAGTGACAGGGGGCTCCTACGAGCAGTACTTC

clone_size: -
d_call: TRBD1
v_call: TRBV10-3
j_call: TRBJ2-7
cdr3_aa: CAISGGDRGVNEQYF
cdr3_nt: TGTGCCATCAGTGGGGGGGACAGGGGAGTCAACGAGCAGTACTTC

clone_size: few
d_call: -
v_call: TRBV7-9
j_call: TRBJ2-5
cdr3_aa: CASSSGDSQETQYF
cdr3_nt: TGTGCCAGCAGCTCGGGGGACAGCCAAGAGACCCAGTACTTC

clone_size: -
d_call: -
v_call: TRBV11-2
j_call: TRBJ2-7
cdr3_aa: CASSLALYYEQYF
cdr3_nt: TGTGCCAGCAGCTTAGCTCTATACTACGAGCAGTACTTC

clone_size: -
d_call: -
v_call: TRBV28
j_call: TRBJ1-2
cdr3_aa: CASTRGAGGNYGYTF
cdr3_nt: TGTGCCAGCACGAGAGGAGCCGGGGGCAACTATGGCTACACCTTC

clone_size: -
d_call: -
v_call: TRBV7-2
j_call: TRBJ2-6
cdr3_aa: CASSIRQISGANVLTF
cdr3_nt: TGTGCCAGCAGCATCCGACAAATCTCTGGGGCCAACGTCCTGACTTTC

clone_size: -
d_call: -
v_call: TRBV9
j_call: TRBJ2-5
cdr3_aa: CASSGGLPQETQYF
cdr3_nt: TGTGCCAGCAGCGGCGGACTACCTCAAGAGACCCAGTACTTC

clone_size: few
d_call: TRBD2
v_call: TRBV2
j_call: TRBJ2-5
cdr3_aa: CASKERGAQETQYF
cdr3_nt: TGTGCCAGCAAGGAGCGGGGGGCCCAAGAGACCCAGTACTTC

clone_size: -
d_call: -
v_call: TRBV7-2
j_call: TRBJ2-1
cdr3_aa: CASSLGAARVGNEQFF
cdr3_nt: TGTGCCAGCAGCTTAGGGGCCGCCAGGGTGGGCAATGAGCAGTTCTTC

clone_size: -
d_call: TRBD1
v_call: TRBV5-5
j_call: TRBJ1-2
cdr3_aa: CASSLTQQGAQGGYTF
cdr3_nt: TGTGCCAGCAGCTTAACTCAACAGGGGGCTCAAGGGGGCTACACCTTC

clone_size: once
d_call: -
v_call: TRBV29-1
j_call: TRBJ2-3
cdr3_aa: CSVERGGADTQYF
cdr3_nt: TGCAGCGTTGAAAGGGGGGGGGCAGATACGCAGTATTTT

clone_size: -
d_call: -
v_call: TRBV4-2
j_call: TRBJ2-7
cdr3_aa: CASSPSGGTGTYEQYF
cdr3_nt: TGTGCCAGCAGCCCGTCGGGGGGGACAGGGACCTACGAGCAGTACTTC

clone_size: -
d_call: -
v_call: TRBV11-3
j_call: TRBJ2-3
cdr3_aa: CASSQSGTSTDTQYF
cdr3_nt: TGTGCCAGCAGTCAAAGCGGGACAAGCACAGATACGCAGTATTTT

clone_size: -
d_call: -
v_call: TRBV11-2
j_call: TRBJ2-7
cdr3_aa: CASSVAGKAYEQYF
cdr3_nt: TGTGCCAGCAGCGTAGCAGGGAAAGCCTACGAGCAGTACTTC

clone_size: many
d_call: -
v_call: TRBV7-2
j_call: TRBJ2-5
cdr3_aa: CASSVQGRETQYF
cdr3_nt: TGTGCCAGCAGCGTACAGGGTCGGGAGACCCAGTACTTC

clone_size: -
d_call: -
v_call: TRBV10-3
j_call: TRBJ1-5
cdr3_aa: CAISEDTGMGSNQPQHF
cdr3_nt: TGTGCCATCAGTGAGGACACAGGGATGGGAAGCAATCAGCCCCAGCATTTT

clone_size: -
d_call: TRBD1
v_call: TRBV5-1
j_call: TRBJ2-1
cdr3_aa: CASSLTLQGANEQFF
cdr3_nt: TGCGCCAGCAGCTTGACCCTGCAGGGGGCGAATGAGCAGTTCTTC

clone_size: -
d_call: -
v_call: TRBV7-9
j_call: TRBJ1-4
cdr3_aa: CASKLVKNEKLFF
cdr3_nt: TGTGCCAGCAAACTCGTCAAGAATGAAAAACTGTTTTTT

clone_size: -
d_call: -
v_call: TRBV20-1
j_call: TRBJ2-5
cdr3_aa: CSARGWLATQGYQETQYF
cdr3_nt: TGCAGTGCTAGAGGTTGGCTGGCCACCCAGGGGTACCAAGAGACCCAGTACTTC

clone_size: -
d_call: -
v_call: TRBV7-2
j_call: TRBJ1-2
cdr3_aa: CASSLSSGTGNYGYTF
cdr3_nt: TGTGCCAGCAGCTTATCGTCGGGGACGGGGAACTATGGCTACACCTTC

clone_size: once
d_call: -
v_call: TRBV2
j_call: TRBJ2-7
cdr3_aa: CASSDTAIYEQYF
cdr3_nt: TGTGCCAGCAGTGATACAGCTATCTACGAGCAGTACTTC

clone_size: -
d_call: -
v_call: TRBV2
j_call: TRBJ2-5
cdr3_aa: CASKGPSLGETQYF
cdr3_nt: TGTGCCAGCAAAGGTCCCTCGTTGGGGGAGACCCAGTACTTC

clone_size: few
d_call: -
v_call: TRBV21-1
j_call: TRBJ1-2
cdr3_aa: CASSKVGRGRTYGYTF
cdr3_nt: TGTGCCAGCAGCAAAGTGGGGCGGGGGCGCACCTATGGCTACACCTTC

clone_size: -
d_call: -
v_call: TRBV7-2
j_call: TRBJ2-5
cdr3_aa: CASSSGREKETQYF
cdr3_nt: TGTGCCAGCAGCTCCGGACGAGAAAAAGAGACCCAGTACTTC

clone_size: -
d_call: TRBD1
v_call: TRBV12-3/TRBV12-4
j_call: TRBJ2-1
cdr3_aa: CASSPTGVETQFF
cdr3_nt: TGTGCCAGCAGTCCGACAGGGGTCGAGACCCAGTTCTTC

clone_size: -
d_call: TRBD1
v_call: TRBV2
j_call: TRBJ1-2
cdr3_aa: CASSRRGQNYGYTF
cdr3_nt: TGTGCCAGCAGCCGCAGGGGGCAAAACTATGGCTACACCTTC

clone_size: -
d_call: TRBD1
v_call: TRBV6-5
j_call: TRBJ2-7
cdr3_aa: CASGTGAHYEQYF
cdr3_nt: TGTGCCAGCGGGACAGGGGCCCACTACGAGCAGTACTTC